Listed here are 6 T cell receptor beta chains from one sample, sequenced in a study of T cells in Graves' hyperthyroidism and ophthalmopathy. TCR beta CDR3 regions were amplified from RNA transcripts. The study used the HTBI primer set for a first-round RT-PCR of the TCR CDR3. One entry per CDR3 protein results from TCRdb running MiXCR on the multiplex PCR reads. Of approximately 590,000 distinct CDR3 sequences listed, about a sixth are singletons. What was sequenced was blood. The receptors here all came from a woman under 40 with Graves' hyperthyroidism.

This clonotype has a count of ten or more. CDR3 amino acids: CASSPDLENNEQFF. The CDR3 nucleotides are TGTGCCAGCTCACCAGATCTTGAAAACAATGAGCAGTTCTTC. The chain has TRBV18 and TRBJ2-1; no firm D call. CDR1 KGHSH and CDR2 LQKENI come from the germline V gene. The CDR3 extends over 14 amino acids. V lost 2 bases to trimming and J lost 5 bases, with 10 bases between them.

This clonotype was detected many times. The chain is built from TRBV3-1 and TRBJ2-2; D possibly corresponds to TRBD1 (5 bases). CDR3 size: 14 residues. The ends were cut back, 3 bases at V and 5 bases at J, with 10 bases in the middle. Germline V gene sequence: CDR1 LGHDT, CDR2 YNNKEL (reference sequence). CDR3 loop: CASSHGATTGELFF. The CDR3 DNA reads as TGTGCCAGCAGCCATGGGGCCACGACCGGGGAGCTGTTTTTT.

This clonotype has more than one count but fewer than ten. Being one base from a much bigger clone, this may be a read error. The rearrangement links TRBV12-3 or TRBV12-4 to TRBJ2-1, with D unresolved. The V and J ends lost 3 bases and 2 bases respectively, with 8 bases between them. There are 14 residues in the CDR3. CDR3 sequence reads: CASSLKETYNEQFF. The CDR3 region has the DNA TGTGCCAGCAGTTTGAAGGAGACCTACAATGAGCAGTTCTTC.

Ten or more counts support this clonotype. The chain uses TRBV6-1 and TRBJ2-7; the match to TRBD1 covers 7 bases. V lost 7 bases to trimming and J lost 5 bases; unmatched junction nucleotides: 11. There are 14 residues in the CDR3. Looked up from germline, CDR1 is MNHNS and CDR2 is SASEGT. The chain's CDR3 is CASTLGTAKNEQYF. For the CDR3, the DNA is TGTGCCAGCACCCTTGGGACAGCCAAAAACGAGCAGTACTTC.

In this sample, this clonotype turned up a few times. This chain's CDR3 is CASTQRAHSGIQYF. The CDR3 nucleotides read TGTGCCAGCACCCAGCGGGCGCACTCTGGCATTCAGTACTTC. V gene TRBV6-2 or TRBV6-3 combines with J gene TRBJ2-4, with TRBD2 as a possible D gene (6 bases). CDR1 is MNHEY and CDR2 is SVGEGT in the germline V gene. V lost 7 bases, J lost 9 bases, and 19 bases lay in between. The CDR3 is 14 amino acids.

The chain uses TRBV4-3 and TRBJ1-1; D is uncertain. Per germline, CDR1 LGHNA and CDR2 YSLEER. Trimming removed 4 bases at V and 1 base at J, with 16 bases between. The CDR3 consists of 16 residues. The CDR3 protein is CASSPKGQGPNTEAFF. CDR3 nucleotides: TGCGCCAGCAGCCCAAAGGGCCAAGGGCCGAACACTGAAGCTTTCTTT.